This T cell receptor (beta chain) emerged from a study of blood T cell repertoires in COVID-19. Study-wide background: Samples representing acute and convalescent COVID-19 were sourced from the United States, Italy and Spain.

This CDR3 has 15 amino acids. CDR1 MNHNS and CDR2 SASEGT come from the germline V gene. As originally analysed: Reference gene primer amplification yielded estimated nucleated cell counts. Only in-frame clones appear in the TCRdb table, and some are missing; sequencing was by immunoSEQ multiplex PCR. V, J and clone size are those of that table, while D and trimming were read from the DNA. This sample has about 310,000 clones, with 90% found just once. A word on this clone: One end of the junction fails to match germline, which may point to a read error.

The source material was peripheral blood. This TCR derives from a woman aged 40 to 50 with COVID-19, enrolled during active disease. The genes are TRBV6-1 and TRBJ2-7, with 7 bases aligning to TRBD1. In DNA form, the CDR3 reads TGTGCCAGCACTGAAACGGGACAGAGCTTCTACGAGCAGTACTTC. Its protein is CASTETGQSFYEQYF.